The 22 T cell receptor beta chains in this list originate from one sample, sequenced in a study of blood T cell repertoires in COVID-19. Here immunoSEQ multiplex PCR was the method, and the copy in TCRdb shows in-frame clones only, minus some. The data show roughly 290,000 clones, around 90% seen once. The sequenced sample consisted of peripheral blood. The receptors come from a woman in her thirties with COVID-19, enrolled during active disease.

The chain is built from TRBV5-1 and TRBJ2-2; 8 nucleotides align to TRBD2. V gave up 1 base and J gave up 7 bases; unmatched junction bases: 6. CDR1 and CDR2 (germline): SGHRS, YFSETQ. The CDR3 spans 15 residues. The CDR3 bases are TGCGCCAGCAGCTTGAGCGGGAGCCGAGGCGGGGAGCTGTTTTTT. This sequence encodes CASSLSGSRGGELFF. Using reference TRBV5-1 and TRBJ2-2 for the parts outside the CDR3, the full variable domain is KAGVTQTPRYLIKTRGQQVTLSCSPISGHRSVSWYQQTPGQGLQFLFEYFSETQRNKGNFPGRFSGRQFSNSRSEMNVSTLELGDSALYLCASSLSGSRGGELFFGEGSRLTVL.

This clone was observed a single time. The chain links TRBV6-6 to TRBJ1-1, with D perhaps matching TRBD1 (6 bases). Trimming took 2 bases from V and 7 from J, leaving 17 bases between them. This CDR3 contains 15 residues. The germline CDR1 and CDR2 sequences are MNHNY and SVGAGI (reference sequence). The CDR3 DNA follows: TGTGCCAGCAGTTACAAGGGGAGGGGGGAGAATGAAGCTTTCTTT. The encoded protein is CASSYKGRGENEAFF.

The J gene is TRBJ2-7, the V gene TRBV4-3; D might be TRBD1 (6 bases). The CDR3 is 14 amino acids. Germline lookup yields CDR1 LGHNA and CDR2 YSLEER. Trimming shortened V by 0 bases and J by 3 bases, and 9 bases separated the two germline ends. The CDR3 protein is CASSQDRGFYEQYF. The CDR3 nucleotides are TGCGCCAGCAGCCAAGACAGGGGATTCTACGAGCAGTACTTC.

The V and J genes are TRBV27 and TRBJ2-1; D perhaps matches TRBD1 (6 bases). Trimming stripped 4 bases from V and 0 bases from J, with 13 bases between. CDR3 length: 16 amino acids. The germline CDR1 and CDR2 sequences are MNHEY and SMNVEV (reference sequence). CDR3 DNA: TGTGCCAGCAGTTCGGACAGTCACGTCTCCTACAATGAGCAGTTCTTC. It encodes CASSSDSHVSYNEQFF.

This chain uses TRBV19 with TRBJ1-1; D ambiguous. The germline V gene has CDR1 LNHDA and CDR2 SQIVND (reference sequence). This CDR3 spans 13 amino acids. V gave up 5 bases and J gave up 2 bases, with 9 bases separating them. Here the CDR3 reads CASSLGINTEAFF. The CDR3 bases are TGTGCCAGTAGTCTCGGGATCAACACTGAAGCTTTCTTT.

The chain combines TRBV7-3 with TRBJ2-2, with D possibly TRBD1 on 5 matching bases. Trimming left V 4 bases short and J 6 bases short, with 9 bases between. The CDR3 is 13 amino acids. The V gene's germline CDR1 is SGHTA and CDR2 FQGTGA. CDR3 loop: CASSSHRPGELFF. The CDR3 DNA reads TGTGCCAGCAGCTCTCACAGGCCCGGGGAGCTGTTTTTT.

V usage is TRBV5-1 and J usage is TRBJ1-3; D is unresolved. CDR1 SGHRS and CDR2 YFSETQ come from the germline V gene. The CDR3 length is 10 residues. V dropped 8 bases and J dropped 7 bases, with 7 bases sitting between them. The CDR3: CARIPNTIYF. As DNA, the CDR3 is TGCGCCAGAATCCCGAACACCATATATTTT.

The chain recombines TRBV6-5 with TRBJ1-2, with a weak D call TRBD1 (6 bases). V was shortened by 5 bases and J by 4 bases, with 11 bases between the two germline ends. The germline V gene encodes CDR1 MNHEY and CDR2 SVGAGI. CDR3 length: 13 amino acids. CDR3 DNA: TGTGCCAGCAGTATAGACAGGCTCTATGGCTACACCTTC. Translating gives CASSIDRLYGYTF.

V gene TRBV2 combines with J gene TRBJ2-5; D call uncertain. V dropped 6 bases and J dropped 4 bases, with 9 bases sitting between them. The germline gives CDR1 SNHLY, CDR2 FYNNEI. The CDR3 consists of 12 residues. The CDR3 coding sequence is TGTGCCAGCAGCCCTAGGAGAGAGACCCAGTACTTC. This sequence encodes CASSPRRETQYF. Together with reference TRBV2 and TRBJ2-5, the CDR3 gives the full variable domain: EPEVTQTPSHQVTQMGQEVILRCVPISNHLYFYWYRQILGQKVEFLVSFYNNEISEKSEIFDDQFSVERPDGSNFTLKIRSTKLEDSAMYFCASSPRRETQYFGPGTRLLVL.

The chain couples TRBV5-1 to TRBJ2-1, with 9 bases aligning to TRBD1. The CDR3 has 14 amino acids. V gave up 5 bases and J gave up 8 bases; unmatched junction bases: 8. The germline gives CDR1 SGHRS, CDR2 YFSETQ. The CDR3 DNA reads TGCGCCAGCAGTGGGACAGGGTCTGTCGATGAGCAGTTCTTC. This translates into CASSGTGSVDEQFF. Together with reference TRBV5-1 and TRBJ2-1, the CDR3 gives the full variable domain: KAGVTQTPRYLIKTRGQQVTLSCSPISGHRSVSWYQQTPGQGLQFLFEYFSETQRNKGNFPGRFSGRQFSNSRSEMNVSTLELGDSALYLCASSGTGSVDEQFFGPGTRLTVL.

The chain has TRBV28 and TRBJ2-7, with no clear D. This CDR3 comprises 11 residues. The V and J ends lost 5 bases and 3 bases respectively, with 5 bases between them. Germline V gene data show CDR1 as MDHEN and CDR2 as SYDVKM. DNA for the CDR3: TGTGCCAGCAGTCCGTACTACGAGCAGTACTTC. It is translated as CASSPYYEQYF.

The chain combines TRBV19 with TRBJ2-2; D possibly corresponds to TRBD2 (6 bases). Trimming shortened V by 6 bases and J by 5 bases, and 13 bases separated the two germline ends. CDR1 LNHDA and CDR2 SQIVND come from the germline V gene (reference sequence). CDR3 length: 14 amino acids. CDR3 nucleotide sequence: TGTGCCAGTAGCAACCCCGGAGGGACCGGGGAGCTGTTTTTT. Its protein is CASSNPGGTGELFF.

J is TRBJ2-7 and V is TRBV14; 12 nucleotides line up with TRBD2. This CDR3 has 17 residues. V shed 1 base, J shed 3 bases, and the junction held 7 bases outside the gene matches. The germline gives CDR1 SGHDN, CDR2 FVKESK. The CDR3 reads CASSQGLAGDWVYEQYF. CDR3 sequence (DNA): TGTGCCAGCAGCCAAGGACTAGCGGGGGATTGGGTCTACGAGCAGTACTTC.

The CDR3 region has the DNA TGCGCCAGCAGCTCCTCCGGCGGGAGCACAGATACGCAGTATTTT. Translated: CASSSSGGSTDTQYF. The chain carries TRBV5-1 and TRBJ2-3; D is possibly TRBD2 (5 bases). This CDR3 is 15 amino acids long. Germline V CDR1 and CDR2: SGHRS, YFSETQ. Trimming removed 3 bases at V and 0 bases at J, with 11 bases between.

CDR3 in amino acids: CASSEFIGDRETQYF. CDR3 DNA: TGTGCCAGCAGTGAATTTATCGGGGATCGGGAGACCCAGTACTTC. The chain couples TRBV25-1 to TRBJ2-5, with D perhaps TRBD2 (5 bases). CDR1 and CDR2 (germline): MGHDK, SYGVNS. The length of the CDR3 is 15 residues. Trimming removed 1 base from V and 5 bases from J, with 14 bases in between. The whole variable domain, remainder taken from reference TRBV25-1 and TRBJ2-5, is EADIYQTPRYLVIGTGKKITLECSQTMGHDKMYWYQQDPGMELHLIHYSYGVNSTEKGDLSSESTVSRIRTEHFPLTLESARPSHTSQYLCASSEFIGDRETQYFGPGTRLLVL.

The chain recombines TRBV12-5 with TRBJ2-3; D not resolved. This CDR3 spans 16 amino acids. Trimming removed 1 base at V and 2 bases at J, with 13 bases between. Germline values: CDR1 LGHNT, CDR2 FRNRAP. In DNA form, the CDR3 reads TGTGCTAGTGGTTTGGGGGCCGGCAGCTCCACAGATACGCAGTATTTT. Amino acids: CASGLGAGSSTDTQYF.

The chain combines TRBV5-8 with TRBJ1-5; a possible D gene is TRBD1 (5 bases). V lost 4 bases, J lost 0 bases, and 14 bases lay in between. This CDR3 is built from 16 residues. In germline, CDR1 is SGHTS, CDR2 YDEGEE. CDR3 region: CASSLPGHPSNQPQHF. The DNA of the CDR3 is TGTGCCAGCAGCCTGCCCGGACATCCTAGCAATCAGCCCCAGCATTTT.

The genes are TRBV4-3 and TRBJ2-3; 9 bases are shared with TRBD1. This CDR3 comprises 16 residues. Germline CDR1 is LGHNA and CDR2 is YSLEER. J lost 3 bases, V lost 1 base, and 5 bases had no gene match. CDR3 bases: TGCGCCAGCAGCCAAGGAACAGGGGGCGGAACAGATACGCAGTATTTT. Encoded protein: CASSQGTGGGTDTQYF.

The chain has TRBV7-8 and TRBJ2-7; TRBD1 is a possible D gene (5 bases). The CDR3 is 12 residues long. V lost 3 bases, J lost 2 bases, and 5 bases lay in between. Germline V CDR1 and CDR2: SGHVS, FQNEAQ. The DNA for the CDR3 is TGTGCCAGCAGCTTGGACACCTACGAGCAGTACTTC. It codes for CASSLDTYEQYF.

Concerning this clone: Other DNA sequences of this sample code for an identical CDR3. This sequence joins TRBV30 and TRBJ2-3; TRBD2 agrees at 12 bases. Trimming at V came to 0 bases and at J to 6 bases, leaving 4 bases not matched to a gene. The CDR3 contains 15 residues. Germline V gives CDR1 GTSNPN, CDR2 SVGIG (reference sequence). CDR3 nucleotides: TGTGCCTGGAGTGTACTAGCGGGAGGCCCGGATACGCAGTATTTT. It codes for CAWSVLAGGPDTQYF.

The V gene is TRBV21-1, the J gene TRBJ2-7; no DNA check was done on the table's D call, TRBD1. TRBV21-1 is recorded as a pseudogene. The CDR3 loop spans 18 amino acids. The chain's CDR3 is CASSLETGGGEGFHEQYF. CDR3 coding DNA: TGTGCCAGCAGCCTGGAGACAGGGGGCGGTGAAGGTTTCCACGAGCAGTACTTC.

The chain employs TRBV9 and TRBJ2-1, with 9 bases matching TRBD1. CDR3 size: 14 residues. Germline V CDR1 and CDR2: SGDLS, YYNGEE. V lost 4 bases, J lost 9 bases, and 8 bases stayed unmatched. The CDR3 region has the DNA TGTGCCAGCAGCCCTCGGACAGGGGACGGTGAGCAGTTCTTC. Translating it yields CASSPRTGDGEQFF.